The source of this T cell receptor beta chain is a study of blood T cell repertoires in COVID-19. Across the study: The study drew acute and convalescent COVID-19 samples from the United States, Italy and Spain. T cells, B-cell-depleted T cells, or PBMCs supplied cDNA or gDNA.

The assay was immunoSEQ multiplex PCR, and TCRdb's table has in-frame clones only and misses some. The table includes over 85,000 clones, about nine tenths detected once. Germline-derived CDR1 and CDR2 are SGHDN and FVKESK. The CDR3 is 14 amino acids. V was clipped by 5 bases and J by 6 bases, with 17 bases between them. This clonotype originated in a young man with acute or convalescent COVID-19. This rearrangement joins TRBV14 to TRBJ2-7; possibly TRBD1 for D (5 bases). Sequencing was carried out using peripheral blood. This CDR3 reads CASSKVNRRSEQYF. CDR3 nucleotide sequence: TGTGCCAGCAGCAAGGTAAACAGGAGAAGCGAGCAGTACTTC.